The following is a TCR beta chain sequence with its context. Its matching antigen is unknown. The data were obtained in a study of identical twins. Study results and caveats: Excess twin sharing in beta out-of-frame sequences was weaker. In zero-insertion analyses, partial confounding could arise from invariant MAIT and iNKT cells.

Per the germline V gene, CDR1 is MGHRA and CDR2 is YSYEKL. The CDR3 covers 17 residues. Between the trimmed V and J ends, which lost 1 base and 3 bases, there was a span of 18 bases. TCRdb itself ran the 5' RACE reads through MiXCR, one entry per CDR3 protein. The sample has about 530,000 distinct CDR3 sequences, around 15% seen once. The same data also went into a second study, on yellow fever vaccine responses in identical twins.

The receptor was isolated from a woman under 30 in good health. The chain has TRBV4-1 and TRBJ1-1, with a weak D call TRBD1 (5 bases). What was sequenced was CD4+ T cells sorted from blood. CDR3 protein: CASSQAPPRARDTEAFF. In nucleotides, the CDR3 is TGCGCCAGCAGCCAAGCGCCCCCCCGGGCCAGGGACACTGAAGCTTTCTTT.